These 13 T cell receptor beta chains originate from one sample sequenced in a study of metastatic and nonmetastatic thyroid tumors. MiXCR was used by TCRdb to re-call the PCR reads. Of approximately 24,000 clones in the sample, about 15% were seen once. Patients had received no treatment of any kind before thyroid surgery. Sequencing was carried out using blood. These receptors were taken from a female donor with papillary thyroid cancer or a benign thyroid nodule (not recorded which). Some clones in this sample may be carry-over from other donors' samples.

This clone was found many times. The sample has other DNA sequences that encode this CDR3 too. The J gene is TRBJ1-3, the V gene TRBV9, with unresolved D. Germline CDR1 and CDR2: SGDLS and YYNGEE. V lost 0 bases and J lost 0, with 7 bases in between. The CDR3 totals 15 residues. The CDR3 sequence is CASSVDDISGNTIYF. CDR3 DNA: TGTGCCAGCAGCGTAGATGACATCTCTGGAAACACCATATATTTT. Drawing the rest from reference TRBV9 and TRBJ1-3, the complete variable domain is DSGVTQTPKHLITATGQRVTLRCSPRSGDLSVYWYQQSLDQGLQFLIQYYNGEERAKGNILERFSAQQFPDLHSELNLSSLELGDSALYFCASSVDDISGNTIYFGEGSWLTVV.

This clone was recorded many times. The chain combines TRBV2 with TRBJ2-1; the match to TRBD2 covers 13 bases. The germline V gene encodes CDR1 SNHLY and CDR2 FYNNEI. V lost 5 bases, J lost 8 bases, and 9 bases stayed unmatched. The CDR3 sequence is 16 residues long. The CDR3: CASSPRTSGSVHEQFF. The CDR3 DNA sequence: TGTGCCAGCAGTCCTAGGACTAGCGGGAGCGTCCATGAGCAGTTCTTC.

This clone appeared many times. The chain carries TRBV5-1 and TRBJ1-3; TRBD1 matches at 7 bases. This CDR3 comprises 15 residues. The junction had 7 bases not matched to a gene; V was cut back by 3 bases and J by 4 bases. Germline lookup yields CDR1 SGHRS and CDR2 YFSETQ. CDR3 amino acids: CASSSQGTKGNTIYF. DNA of the CDR3: TGCGCCAGCAGCTCACAGGGGACTAAAGGAAACACCATATATTTT. Together with reference TRBV5-1 and TRBJ1-3, the CDR3 gives the full variable domain: KAGVTQTPRYLIKTRGQQVTLSCSPISGHRSVSWYQQTPGQGLQFLFEYFSETQRNKGNFPGRFSGRQFSNSRSEMNVSTLELGDSALYLCASSSQGTKGNTIYFGEGSWLTVV.

In this sample, this clone turned up many times. The gene calls are TRBV15 and TRBJ2-6; 7 bases align to TRBD1. Germline CDR1 reads LNHNV; CDR2 reads YYDKDF (reference sequence). Losses at the gene ends were 5 bases for V and 3 bases for J; bases not matched to a gene: 7. This CDR3 has 16 amino acids. This CDR3 is CATSARGHGGANVLTF. As DNA, the CDR3 is TGTGCCACCAGCGCTAGGGGGCACGGTGGGGCCAACGTCCTGACTTTC.

Regarding this clone: An end of the junction does not agree with germline; a read error may underlie this. The chain couples TRBV7-9 to TRBJ2-5, with D perhaps matching TRBD1 (5 bases). Germline CDR1 reads SEHNR; CDR2 reads FQNEAQ (reference sequence). The CDR3 is 15 residues long. The CDR3 loop reads CASSKAGLLQETKYF. In DNA, the CDR3 is TGTGCCAGCAGCAAGGCAGGGCTCCTTCAGGAGACCAAGTACTTC.

As for this clone: The CDR3 does not end in the conserved phenylalanine or tryptophan, so this is likely a read error. No DNA is shown, since the ends of the CDR3 on it are uncertain; the CDR3 is the one TCRdb lists. The V call is TRBV7-2, the J call TRBJ2-5. Germline CDR1 and CDR2: SGHTA and FQGNSA. With termini counted, the CDR3 has 11 amino acids. The CDR3 loop reads CASSLRETKYL.

This clone was counted only a few times. Its ends do not fully match the called genes, so a read error is possible. This chain connects TRBV2 to TRBJ1-2; weak D call: TRBD1 (5 bases). This CDR3 region has 15 residues. Germline CDR1 and CDR2: SNHLY and FYNNEI. This chain's CDR3 is CASSETGQAFYVYTF. CDR3 nucleotide sequence: TGTGCCAGCAGTGAAACAGGCCAAGCCTTTTATGTCTACACCTTC.

This clone was counted at least ten times. The chain employs TRBV9 and TRBJ2-1; 7 bases line up with TRBD2. With 0 bases clipped from V and 5 bases from J, the junction kept 5 bases outside the gene matches. Germline CDR1 and CDR2: SGDLS and YYNGEE. This CDR3 spans 15 amino acids. The CDR3 protein is CASSVAVGGNNEQFF. DNA of the CDR3: TGTGCCAGCAGCGTAGCGGTCGGGGGGAACAATGAGCAGTTCTTC.

This clone has at least ten counts. This chain connects TRBV25-1 to TRBJ2-3, with 9 bases that match TRBD1. The CDR3 runs 15 residues. Germline CDR1 reads MGHDK; CDR2 reads SYGVNS. V lost 6 bases to trimming and J lost 1 base; unmatched junction nucleotides: 5. In nucleotides, the CDR3 is TGTGCCAGCAGCCCGGGACAGGGTCGCACAGATACGCAGTATTTT. This codes for CASSPGQGRTDTQYF.

This clone was counted only a few times. One base away lies a much larger clone, so this may be a sequencing read error. Other DNA sequences in the same sample also yield this CDR3. The chain has TRBV24-1 and TRBJ2-2; TRBD1 might be the D (6 bases). Per the germline V gene, CDR1 is KGHDR and CDR2 is SFDVKD. There are 13 residues in the CDR3. In DNA form, the CDR3 reads TGTGCCACCGGAGTTAGGGGGATGGGGGAGTTGTTTTTT. Translated, it gives CATGVRGMGELFF.

This clone has only a few counts. J is TRBJ2-1 and V is TRBV12-3 or TRBV12-4, with 13 positions matching TRBD2. The ends lost 4 bases at V and 13 bases at J; junction bases unmatched: 10. This CDR3 comprises 15 residues. The CDR3 coding sequence is TGTGCCAGCAGTTCCTCTGGACTAGCGGGAGTTTTTCAGTTCTTC. This sequence encodes CASSSSGLAGVFQFF.

The sample holds many counts of this clone. A much larger clone differs from this one at a single base, so this may be a read error. The V gene is TRBV28, the J gene TRBJ1-4; 9 positions agree with TRBD1. Germline CDR1 reads MDHEN; CDR2 reads SYDVKM. The V and J ends lost 4 bases and 4 bases, in that order; junction bases with no gene match: 4. There are 15 residues in the CDR3. The CDR3 sequence is CASSSPGQGNEKLFF. As DNA, the CDR3 is TGTGCCAGCAGTTCTCCGGGACAGGGTAATGAAAAACTGTTTTTT.

This rearrangement joins TRBV28 to TRBJ1-2; no firm D call. V was shortened by 5 bases and J by 8 bases, with 21 bases between the two germline ends. Germline CDR1 and CDR2: MDHEN and SYDVKM. The CDR3 sequence is 15 residues long. CDR3 region: CASSASLGMLSGYTF. The CDR3 region has the DNA TGTGCCAGCAGTGCATCATTAGGTATGCTTAGCGGCTACACCTTC.